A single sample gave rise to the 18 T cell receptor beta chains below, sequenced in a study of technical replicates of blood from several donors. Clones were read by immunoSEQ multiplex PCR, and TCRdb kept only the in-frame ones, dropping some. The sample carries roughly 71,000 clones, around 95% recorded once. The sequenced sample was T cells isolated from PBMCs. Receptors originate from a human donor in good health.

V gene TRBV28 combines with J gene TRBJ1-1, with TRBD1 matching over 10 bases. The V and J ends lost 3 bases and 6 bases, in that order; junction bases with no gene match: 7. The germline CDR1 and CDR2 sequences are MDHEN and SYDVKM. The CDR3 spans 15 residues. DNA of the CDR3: TGTGCCAGCAGTTTTCCGGGACAGGGGTCGTCTGAAGCTTTCTTT. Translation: CASSFPGQGSSEAFF.

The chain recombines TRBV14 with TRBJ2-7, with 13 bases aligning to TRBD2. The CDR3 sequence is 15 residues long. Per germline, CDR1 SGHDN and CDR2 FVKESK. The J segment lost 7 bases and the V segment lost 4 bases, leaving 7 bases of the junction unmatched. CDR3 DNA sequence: TGTGCCAGCAGCCCCGGACTAGCGGGAGTGGAAGAGCAGTACTTC. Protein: CASSPGLAGVEEQYF.

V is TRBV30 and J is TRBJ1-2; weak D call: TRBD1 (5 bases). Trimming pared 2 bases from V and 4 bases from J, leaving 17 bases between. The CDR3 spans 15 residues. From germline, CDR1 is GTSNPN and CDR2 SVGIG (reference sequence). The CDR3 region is CAWSPGPQGSYGYTF. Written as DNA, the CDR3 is TGTGCCTGGAGTCCAGGACCCCAGGGTAGCTATGGCTACACCTTC.

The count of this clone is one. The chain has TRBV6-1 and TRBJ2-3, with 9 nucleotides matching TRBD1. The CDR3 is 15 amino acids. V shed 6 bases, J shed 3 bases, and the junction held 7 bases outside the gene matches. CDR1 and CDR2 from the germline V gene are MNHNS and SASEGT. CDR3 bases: TGTGCCAGCAGGAGGGGACAGGGAGGGACAGATACGCAGTATTTT. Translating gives CASRRGQGGTDTQYF.

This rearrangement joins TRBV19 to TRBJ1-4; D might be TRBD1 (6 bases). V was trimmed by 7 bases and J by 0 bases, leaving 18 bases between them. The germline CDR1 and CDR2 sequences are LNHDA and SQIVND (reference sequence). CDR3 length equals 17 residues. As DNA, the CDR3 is TGTGCCAGTAAGGAGGAAGTACAGGGCCCAACTAATGAAAAACTGTTTTTT. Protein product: CASKEEVQGPTNEKLFF. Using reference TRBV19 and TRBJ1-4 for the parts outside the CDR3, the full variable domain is DGGITQSPKYLFRKEGQNVTLSCEQNLNHDAMYWYRQDPGQGLRLIYYSQIVNDFQKGDIAEGYSVSREKKESFPLTVTSAQKNPTAFYLCASKEEVQGPTNEKLFFGSGTQLSVL.

CDR3 DNA: TGTGCCACCAGCAGGGACAGGGGAGTTCAGCCCCAGCATTTT. Amino acids: CATSRDRGVQPQHF. This chain connects TRBV15 to TRBJ1-5; TRBD1 matches 9 bases. Germline CDR1 and CDR2: LNHNV and YYDKDF (reference sequence). J lost 6 bases, V lost 3 bases, and 3 bases had no gene match. The CDR3 consists of 14 residues.

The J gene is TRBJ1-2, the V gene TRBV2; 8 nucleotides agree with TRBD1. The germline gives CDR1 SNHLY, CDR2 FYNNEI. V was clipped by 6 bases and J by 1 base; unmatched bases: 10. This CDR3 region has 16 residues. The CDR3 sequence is CASSPQGDVVNYGYTF. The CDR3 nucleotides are TGTGCCAGCAGCCCACAGGGGGACGTCGTTAACTATGGCTACACCTTC. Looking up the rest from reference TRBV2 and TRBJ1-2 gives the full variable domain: EPEVTQTPSHQVTQMGQEVILRCVPISNHLYFYWYRQILGQKVEFLVSFYNNEISEKSEIFDDQFSVERPDGSNFTLKIRSTKLEDSAMYFCASSPQGDVVNYGYTFGSGTRLTVV.

In DNA form, the CDR3 reads TGTGCCAGCGGCGAGACAGCAACTAATGAAAAACTGTTTTTT. Its protein is CASGETATNEKLFF. The V gene is TRBV27, the J gene TRBJ1-4; TRBD1 might be the D (5 bases). CDR1 MNHEY and CDR2 SMNVEV come from the germline V gene (reference sequence). V lost 8 bases and J 0 bases, leaving 10 bases between the germline ends. The CDR3 is made up of 14 amino acids.

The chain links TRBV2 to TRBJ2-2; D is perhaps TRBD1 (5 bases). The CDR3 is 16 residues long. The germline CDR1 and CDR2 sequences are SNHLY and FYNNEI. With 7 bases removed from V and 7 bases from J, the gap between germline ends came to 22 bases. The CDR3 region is CASITVRQGPHGELFF. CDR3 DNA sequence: TGTGCCAGCATCACAGTCCGCCAGGGTCCCCACGGGGAGCTGTTTTTT.

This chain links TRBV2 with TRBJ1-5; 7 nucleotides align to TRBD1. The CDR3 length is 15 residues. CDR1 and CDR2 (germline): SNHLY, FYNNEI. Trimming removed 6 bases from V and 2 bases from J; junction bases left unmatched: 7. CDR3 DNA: TGTGCCAGCAGCTACAGCAGGGGGGGCAATCAGCCCCAGCATTTT. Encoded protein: CASSYSRGGNQPQHF. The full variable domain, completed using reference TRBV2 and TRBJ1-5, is EPEVTQTPSHQVTQMGQEVILRCVPISNHLYFYWYRQILGQKVEFLVSFYNNEISEKSEIFDDQFSVERPDGSNFTLKIRSTKLEDSAMYFCASSYSRGGNQPQHFGDGTRLSIL.

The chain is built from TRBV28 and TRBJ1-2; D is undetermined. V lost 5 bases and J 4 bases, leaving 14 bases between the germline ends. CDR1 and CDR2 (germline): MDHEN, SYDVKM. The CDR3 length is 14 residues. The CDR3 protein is CASSTGWFGYGYTF. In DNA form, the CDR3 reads TGTGCCAGCAGTACCGGTTGGTTTGGCTATGGCTACACCTTC.

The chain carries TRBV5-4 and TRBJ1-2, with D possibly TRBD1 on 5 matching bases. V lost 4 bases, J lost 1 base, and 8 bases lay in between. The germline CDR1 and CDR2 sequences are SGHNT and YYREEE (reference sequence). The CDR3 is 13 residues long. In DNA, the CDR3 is TGTGCCAGCAGCCCCGACAGTAACTATGGCTACACCTTC. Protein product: CASSPDSNYGYTF.

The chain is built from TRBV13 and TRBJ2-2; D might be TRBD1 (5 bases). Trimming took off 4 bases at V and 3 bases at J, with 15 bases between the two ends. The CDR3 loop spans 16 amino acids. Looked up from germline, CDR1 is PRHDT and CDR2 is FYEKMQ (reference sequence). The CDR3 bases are TGTGCCAGCAGCTCGTTAATTCAGGGTGACACCGGGGAGCTGTTTTTT. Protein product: CASSSLIQGDTGELFF.

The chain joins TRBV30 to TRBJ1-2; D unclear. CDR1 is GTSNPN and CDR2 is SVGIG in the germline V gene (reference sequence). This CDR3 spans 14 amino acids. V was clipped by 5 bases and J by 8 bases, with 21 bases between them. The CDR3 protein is CAWFPFGPLKGYTF. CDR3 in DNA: TGTGCCTGGTTTCCATTTGGCCCCCTGAAAGGCTACACCTTC.

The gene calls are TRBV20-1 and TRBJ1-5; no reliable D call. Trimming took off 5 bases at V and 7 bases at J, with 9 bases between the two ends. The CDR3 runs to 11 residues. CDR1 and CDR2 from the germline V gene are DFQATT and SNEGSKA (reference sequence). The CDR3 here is CSAANGQPQHF. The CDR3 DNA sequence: TGCAGTGCTGCGAACGGGCAGCCCCAGCATTTT.

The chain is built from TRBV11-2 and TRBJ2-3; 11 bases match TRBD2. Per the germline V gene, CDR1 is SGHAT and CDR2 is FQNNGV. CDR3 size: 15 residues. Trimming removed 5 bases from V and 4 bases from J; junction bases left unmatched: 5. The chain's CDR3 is CASSPLAGEADTQYF. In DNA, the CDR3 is TGTGCCAGCAGCCCACTAGCGGGAGAAGCAGATACGCAGTATTTT.

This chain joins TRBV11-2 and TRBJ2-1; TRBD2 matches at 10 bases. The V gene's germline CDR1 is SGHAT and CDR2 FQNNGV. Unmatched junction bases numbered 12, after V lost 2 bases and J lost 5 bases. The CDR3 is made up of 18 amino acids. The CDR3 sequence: CASSLMSLGTSVNNEQFF. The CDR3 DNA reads TGTGCCAGCAGCTTAATGAGCCTTGGGACTAGCGTGAACAATGAGCAGTTCTTC.

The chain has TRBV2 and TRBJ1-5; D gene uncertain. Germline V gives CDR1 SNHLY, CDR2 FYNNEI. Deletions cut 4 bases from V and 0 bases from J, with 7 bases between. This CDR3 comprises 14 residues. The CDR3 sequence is CASSGVISNQPQHF. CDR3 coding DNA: TGTGCCAGCAGTGGCGTTATTAGCAATCAGCCCCAGCATTTT.